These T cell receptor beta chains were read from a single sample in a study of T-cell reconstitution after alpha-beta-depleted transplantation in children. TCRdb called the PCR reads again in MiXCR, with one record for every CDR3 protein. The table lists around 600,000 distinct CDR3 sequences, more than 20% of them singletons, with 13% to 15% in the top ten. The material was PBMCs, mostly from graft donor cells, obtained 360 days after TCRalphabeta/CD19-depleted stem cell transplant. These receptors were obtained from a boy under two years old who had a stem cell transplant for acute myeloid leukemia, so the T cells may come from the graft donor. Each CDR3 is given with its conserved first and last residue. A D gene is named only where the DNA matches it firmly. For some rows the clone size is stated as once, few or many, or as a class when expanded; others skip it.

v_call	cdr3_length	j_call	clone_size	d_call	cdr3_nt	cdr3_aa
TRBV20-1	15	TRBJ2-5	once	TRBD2	TGCAGTGCTAGAGCAGCGGGGACCCTATCAGGGACCCAGTACTTC	CSARAAGTLSGTQYF
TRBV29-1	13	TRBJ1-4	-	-	TGCAGCGTTCGAGGACAGACCTATGAAAAACTGTTTTTT	CSVRGQTYEKLFF
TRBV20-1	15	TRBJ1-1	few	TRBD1	TGCAGTGCTAGAGACCTCACAGGGGGCGCCGGGCTGGCTTTCTTT	CSARDLTGGAGLAFF
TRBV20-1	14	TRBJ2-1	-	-	TGCAGTGCTAGCGGGAAAAGCTCCTACAATGAGCAGTTCTTC	CSASGKSSYNEQFF
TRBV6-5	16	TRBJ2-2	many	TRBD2	TGTGCCAGCAGTTCCCTAGCGGGTGTGAAGACCGGGGAGCTGTTTTTT	CASSSLAGVKTGELFF
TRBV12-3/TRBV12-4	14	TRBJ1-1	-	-	TGTGCCAGCAGTTCGGGACGGACGAACACTGAAGCTTTCTTT	CASSSGRTNTEAFF
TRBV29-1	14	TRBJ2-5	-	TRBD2	TGCAGTCTTTCACTAGCGCCTCTAGCTGAGACCCAGTACTTC	CSLSLAPLAETQYF
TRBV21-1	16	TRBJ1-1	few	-	TGTGCCAGCAAGCAAAGAGGGGGGACCCAAAGCACTGAAGCTTTCTTT	CASKQRGGTQSTEAFF
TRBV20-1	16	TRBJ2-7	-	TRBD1	TGCAGTGCTAGAGGTGGGACCGGGACAGGCAGATACGAGCAGTACTTC	CSARGGTGTGRYEQYF
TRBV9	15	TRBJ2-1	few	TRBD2	TGTGCCAGCAGTCCGTCTAGCGGGGGGTACAATGAGCAGTTCTTC	CASSPSSGGYNEQFF
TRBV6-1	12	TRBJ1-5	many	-	TGTGCCAGCAGTGACCTTCTCGCGCCCCAGCATTTT	CASSDLLAPQHF
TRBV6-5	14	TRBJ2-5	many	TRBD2	TGTGCCAGCAGTTACGGACTAGCGGGAGAGACCCAGTACTTC	CASSYGLAGETQYF
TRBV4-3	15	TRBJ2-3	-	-	TGCGCCAGCAGCCAAGATCGAAAGGGAGGAGATACGCAGTATTTT	CASSQDRKGGDTQYF
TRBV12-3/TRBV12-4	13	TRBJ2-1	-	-	TGTGCCAGCAGTTTTCAGGGGACGAATGAGCGGTTCTTC	CASSFQGTNERFF
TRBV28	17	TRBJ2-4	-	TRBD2	TGTGCGTCTTCCGGACTAGCGGGGGGGCCGTCCAAAAACATTCAGTACTTC	CASSGLAGGPSKNIQYF
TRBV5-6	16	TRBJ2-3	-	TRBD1	TGTGCCAGCAGCTACAGGGGCCCATGGGGCACAGATACGCAGTATTTT	CASSYRGPWGTDTQYF
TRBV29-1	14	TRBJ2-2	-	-	TGCAGCGTTAAAGGGTTCACGAACACCGGGGAGCTGTTTTTT	CSVKGFTNTGELFF
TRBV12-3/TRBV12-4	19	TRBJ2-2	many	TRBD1	TGTGCCAGCAGTTTGAGACACAGGGGCCCGTCTCCGAACACCGGGGAGCTGTTTTTT	CASSLRHRGPSPNTGELFF
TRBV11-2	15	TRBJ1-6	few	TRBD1	TGTGCCAGCGGCCGACAGGGGTTTGAGAATTCACCCCTCCACTTT	CASGRQGFENSPLHF
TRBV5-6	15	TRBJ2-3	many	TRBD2	TGTGCCAGCAGCCCACCTAGCGGGGCTCCAGATACGCAGTATTTT	CASSPPSGAPDTQYF
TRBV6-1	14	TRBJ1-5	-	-	TGTGCCAGCAGCCCGGACCTTAGCAATCAGCCCCAGCATTTT	CASSPDLSNQPQHF
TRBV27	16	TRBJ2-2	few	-	TGTGCCAGCCAAAGCCGGGACTCCCGGATTTTGGGGGAGCTGTTTTTT	CASQSRDSRILGELFF
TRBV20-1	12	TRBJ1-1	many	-	TGCAGTGCACAAGCACAGATCACTGAAGCTTTCTTT	CSAQAQITEAFF
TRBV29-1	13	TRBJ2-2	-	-	TGCAGCGTTGGTTCCTCTCACACCGGGGAGCTGTTTTTT	CSVGSSHTGELFF
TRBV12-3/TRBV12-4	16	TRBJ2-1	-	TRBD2	TGTGCCAGCAGCCTCCCCGGGGCGGGGGAGATCAATGAGCAGTTCTTC	CASSLPGAGEINEQFF
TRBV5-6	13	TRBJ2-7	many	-	TGTGCCAGCAGTTATAGGGGTGGTTACGAGCAGTACTTC	CASSYRGGYEQYF
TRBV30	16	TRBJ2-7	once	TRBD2	TGTGCCTGGAACCTTCGACTAGCGGGGGGTTCCTACGAGCAGTACTTC	CAWNLRLAGGSYEQYF
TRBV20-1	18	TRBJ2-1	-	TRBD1	TGCAGTGCTAGAGTCTTTCGAACATCCGGGACAGGGCTCAATGAGCAGTTCTTC	CSARVFRTSGTGLNEQFF
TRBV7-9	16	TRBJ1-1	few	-	TGTGCCAGCAGCCCAGTGGGGCTAGGGACGAACACTGAAGCTTTCTTT	CASSPVGLGTNTEAFF
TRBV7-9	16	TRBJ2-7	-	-	TGTGCCAGCAGCTTCGGGGGGCAGGGGAGCTCCTACGAGCAGTACTTC	CASSFGGQGSSYEQYF
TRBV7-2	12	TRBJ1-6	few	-	TGTGCCAGCAGCTTGAACGATTCACCCCTCCACTTT	CASSLNDSPLHF
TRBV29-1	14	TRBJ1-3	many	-	TGCAGCGTGGCCACAGGGTACTCTGGAAACACCATATATTTT	CSVATGYSGNTIYF
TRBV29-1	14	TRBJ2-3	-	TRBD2	TGCAGCGTGCCCCCAGCGGGGGGTTCAGATACGCAGTATTTT	CSVPPAGGSDTQYF
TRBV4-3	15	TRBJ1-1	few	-	TGCGCCAGCAGCCAAGATTCTTTCGGGGGGGGTGAAGCTTTCTTT	CASSQDSFGGGEAFF
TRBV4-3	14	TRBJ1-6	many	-	TGCGCCAGCAGCCAAGAGACCGGCATTTCACCCCTCCACTTT	CASSQETGISPLHF
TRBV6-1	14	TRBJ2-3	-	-	TGTGCCAGCAGTGACGATACTAGCTTCGATACGCAGTATTTT	CASSDDTSFDTQYF
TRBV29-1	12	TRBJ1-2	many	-	TGCAGCGTTGAAGTAGAGAACTATGGCTACACCTTC	CSVEVENYGYTF
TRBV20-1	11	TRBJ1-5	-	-	TGCAGTGCTAGTCAGGGGCAGCCCCAGCATTTT	CSASQGQPQHF
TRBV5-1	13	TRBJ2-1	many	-	TGCGCCAGCATTGGGCAGGGGTACAATGAGCAGTTCTTC	CASIGQGYNEQFF
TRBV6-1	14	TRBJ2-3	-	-	TGTGCCAGCAGGACGGGGGGCTCCGCAGATACGCAGTATTTT	CASRTGGSADTQYF
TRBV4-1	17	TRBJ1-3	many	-	TGCGCCAGCAGCCAAGAGCCCCAAATCCATCCTGGAAACACCATATATTTT	CASSQEPQIHPGNTIYF
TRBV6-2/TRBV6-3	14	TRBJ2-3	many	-	TGTGCCACACGCCGCGGGACAGCCACAGATACGCAGTATTTT	CATRRGTATDTQYF
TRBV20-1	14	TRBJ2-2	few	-	TGCAGTGCTCCGGACGGACAGCTCACCGGGGAGCTGTTTTTT	CSAPDGQLTGELFF
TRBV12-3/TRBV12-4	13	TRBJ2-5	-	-	TGTGCCAGCACCCAGGTCTGGATAGAGACCCAGTACTTC	CASTQVWIETQYF
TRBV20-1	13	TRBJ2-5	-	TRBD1	TGCAGTGCTAGGGCGACAGGGATTGAGACCCAGTACTTC	CSARATGIETQYF
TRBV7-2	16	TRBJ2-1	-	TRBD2	TGTGCCAGCAGCTTAGGCGGCGGGGGGGCAACAAATGAGCAGTTCTTC	CASSLGGGGATNEQFF
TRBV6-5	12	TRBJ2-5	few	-	TGTGCCAGCAGCTCCCCCGGGGGTACCCAGTACTTC	CASSSPGGTQYF
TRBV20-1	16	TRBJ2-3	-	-	TGCAGTGCTAGTTACCTGTCGGCGGACTACACAGATACGCAGTATTTT	CSASYLSADYTDTQYF
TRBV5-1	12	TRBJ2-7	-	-	TGCGCCAGCGGAGGCAACACCTACGAGCAGTACTTC	CASGGNTYEQYF
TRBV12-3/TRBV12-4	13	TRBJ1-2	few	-	TGTGCCAGCAGTTTCGTCGAGGGACGTGGCTACACCTTC	CASSFVEGRGYTF
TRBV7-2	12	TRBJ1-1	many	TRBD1	TGTGCCAGCAGCACAGGGGAAACTGAAGCTTTCTTT	CASSTGETEAFF
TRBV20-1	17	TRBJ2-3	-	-	TGCAGTGCTAGAGATCCGGCAGGGGTTCTCCCCACAGATACGCAGTATTTT	CSARDPAGVLPTDTQYF
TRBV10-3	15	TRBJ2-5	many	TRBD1	TGTGCCATCAGTGAAGGGGGACAGATGGGAGAGACCCAGTACTTC	CAISEGGQMGETQYF
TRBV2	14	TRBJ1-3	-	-	TGTGCCAGCTCTACAGATCCGTTAGGAAACACCATATATTTT	CASSTDPLGNTIYF
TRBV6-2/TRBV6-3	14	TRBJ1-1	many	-	TGTGCCAGCAGTTACTACAGTGGGAACACTGAAGCTTTCTTT	CASSYYSGNTEAFF
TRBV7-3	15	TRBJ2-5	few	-	TGTGCCAGCAGCTTAAATGGAGGGAGCCAAGAGACCCAGTACTTC	CASSLNGGSQETQYF
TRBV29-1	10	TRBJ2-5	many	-	TGCAGCGTTGAGGAGGGGACCCAGTACTTC	CSVEEGTQYF
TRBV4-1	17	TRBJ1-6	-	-	TGCGCCAGCAGCCAATATACAAGCAGCGTGATGAATTCACCCCTCCACTTT	CASSQYTSSVMNSPLHF
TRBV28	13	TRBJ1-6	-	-	TGTGCCAGCAGTCCGGTTTTCAATTCACCCCTCCACTTT	CASSPVFNSPLHF